Following are 32 T cell receptor beta chains from one sample sequenced in a study of response to subunit inactivated influenza vaccine. TCRdb reprocessed the RT-PCR reads via MiXCR and lists one record per CDR3 protein. The data hold more than 450,000 distinct CDR3 sequences, with approximately 12% observed a single time. The sequences come from PBMCs from blood, collected on the day of vaccination. All receptors come from a middle-aged man who received an inactivated influenza vaccine.

The rearrangement uses TRBV12-3 or TRBV12-4 and TRBJ2-3; 11 positions match TRBD2. This CDR3 has 15 amino acids. Trimming at V came to 5 bases and at J to 4 bases, leaving 5 bases not matched to a gene. The CDR3 nucleotides read TGTGCCAGCAGTGGAAGACTAGCGGGGTCAGATACGCAGTATTTT. Residues: CASSGRLAGSDTQYF.

This clonotype was seen a handful of times. V is TRBV29-1 and J is TRBJ2-3; D gene uncertain. This CDR3 region has 13 residues. Germline lookup yields CDR1 SQVTM and CDR2 ANQGSEA. Trimming shortened V by 3 bases and J by 0 bases, and 7 bases separated the two germline ends. CDR3 sequence reads: CSVDGVSTDTQYF. CDR3 DNA: TGCAGCGTTGATGGGGTCAGCACAGATACGCAGTATTTT.

There are a few counts of this clonotype. The chain combines TRBV5-1 with TRBJ1-4, with 10 positions matching TRBD1. Germline V gives CDR1 SGHRS, CDR2 YFSETQ. The CDR3 runs to 14 residues. The ends lost 5 bases at V and 3 bases at J; junction bases unmatched: 1. CDR3 DNA: TGCGCCAGCAGTGGGACAGGGGCTAATGAAAAACTGTTTTTT. Protein product: CASSGTGANEKLFF.

The V gene is TRBV7-9, the J gene TRBJ2-1; 8 bases match TRBD2. The CDR3 runs 17 residues. V lost 5 bases and J lost 4; bases outside the gene matches: 13. Germline V gene data show CDR1 as SEHNR and CDR2 as FQNEAQ (reference sequence). The CDR3 region is CASSLSSGSSIYNEQFF. The DNA of the CDR3 is TGTGCCAGCAGCCTATCAAGCGGGAGTTCTATTTACAATGAGCAGTTCTTC.

With regard to this clonotype: A junction boundary mismatches the germline segment, possibly from a read error. The gene calls are TRBV29-1 and TRBJ2-1, with TRBD2 matching over 7 bases. Germline V gene sequence: CDR1 SQVTM, CDR2 ANQGSEA. This CDR3 is built from 14 residues. The CDR3 DNA follows: TGCAGCGTTTTAGACCGGACTAGTCAGAATGATCAGTTCTTC. The encoded protein is CSVLDRTSQNDQFF.

This clonotype was recorded at least ten times. The V and J genes are TRBV12-3 or TRBV12-4 and TRBJ2-2; possible D gene TRBD1, 5 bases. V shed 7 bases and J shed 3 bases, with 12 bases lying between them. CDR3 length equals 14 residues. CDR3 DNA sequence: TGTGCCAGCACCCCTTCAGGGTACACCGGGGAGCTGTTTTTT. Translated: CASTPSGYTGELFF.

This clonotype was picked up many times. CDR3 DNA sequence: TGTGCCAGCAGCTTACCGCCGGGACTAGCGGAAACACTGGTGGGCCACGAGCAGTACTTC. Translation: CASSLPPGLAETLVGHEQYF. The chain employs TRBV11-1 and TRBJ2-7; 11 bases map to TRBD2. The CDR3 is 20 residues long. Germline V gene sequence: CDR1 SGHAT, CDR2 FQDESV (reference sequence). The V gene end was trimmed by 2 bases and the J gene end by 5 bases; junction bases not matched to a gene: 20.

At least ten counts were recorded for this clonotype. The V and J genes are TRBV6-5 and TRBJ2-2; D gene unclear. The germline V and J ends were trimmed by 2 bases and 1 base, with 11 bases remaining between them. Germline V gene sequence: CDR1 MNHEY, CDR2 SVGAGI. The CDR3 is made up of 16 amino acids. In nucleotides, the CDR3 is TGTGCCAGCAGTTACCTGGTGAAGGGGAACACCGGGGAGCTGTTTTTT. It translates to CASSYLVKGNTGELFF.

In its sample, this clonotype was seen a few times. This rearrangement joins TRBV7-9 to TRBJ1-1; tentatively, D is TRBD1 (5 bases). CDR1 SEHNR and CDR2 FQNEAQ come from the germline V gene (reference sequence). With 5 bases removed from V and 4 bases from J, the gap between germline ends came to 20 bases. This CDR3 spans 16 amino acids. CDR3 sequence reads: CASSPLRGVLGTEAFF. The CDR3 DNA follows: TGTGCCAGCAGCCCCCTTCGGGGGGTGTTAGGCACTGAAGCTTTCTTT.

V usage is TRBV5-4 and J usage is TRBJ2-2, with 9 positions matching TRBD2. With V trimmed by 2 bases and J by 2 bases, 4 bases remained unmatched. The CDR3 sequence is 16 residues long. Germline CDR1 SGHNT, CDR2 YYREEE (reference sequence). CDR3 in DNA: TGTGCCAGCAGCTTTGGCGGGAGGGGTAACACCGGGGAGCTGTTTTTT. It codes for CASSFGGRGNTGELFF.

J is TRBJ2-5 and V is TRBV28; D is perhaps TRBD1 or TRBD2 (6 bases each). CDR1 is MDHEN and CDR2 is SYDVKM in the germline V gene. The V and J ends lost 6 bases and 2 bases respectively, with 16 bases between them. The CDR3 is made up of 15 amino acids. CDR3 region: CASRKEGGRQETQYF. The CDR3 bases are TGTGCCAGCAGAAAGGAAGGGGGGAGGCAAGAGACCCAGTACTTC.

This clonotype was observed a handful of times. The chain couples TRBV5-1 to TRBJ1-1, with TRBD1 identical over 10 bases. The V segment lost 1 base and the J segment 7 bases; nucleotides outside the gene matches: 10. This CDR3 region has 16 residues. Germline V lookup: CDR1 SGHRS, CDR2 YFSETQ. The CDR3 region is CASSLFGTGDSGEAFF. CDR3 in DNA: TGCGCCAGCAGCTTGTTTGGGACAGGGGATTCCGGTGAAGCTTTCTTT.

This clonotype appeared many times. The chain couples TRBV5-1 to TRBJ2-1; possibly TRBD1 for D (6 bases). In germline, CDR1 is SGHRS, CDR2 YFSETQ. V dropped 1 base and J dropped 8 bases, with 13 bases sitting between them. The CDR3 contains 14 residues. The CDR3 reads CASSLTRSGDEQFF. The CDR3 DNA is TGCGCCAGCAGCTTGACCAGGTCAGGGGATGAGCAGTTCTTC.

The chain combines TRBV30 with TRBJ2-1, with D unclear. The CDR3 has 14 residues. Trimming took off 6 bases at V and 0 bases at J, with 12 bases between the two ends. Germline CDR1 is GTSNPN and CDR2 is SVGIG (reference sequence). The CDR3 sequence: CACRVASSYNEQFF. The DNA of the CDR3 is TGTGCCTGTCGGGTGGCGAGCTCCTACAATGAGCAGTTCTTC.

V is TRBV2 and J is TRBJ2-2; 7 bases align to TRBD1. The CDR3 totals 15 residues. The germline V gene encodes CDR1 SNHLY and CDR2 FYNNEI. The J segment lost 0 bases and the V segment lost 7 bases, leaving 5 bases of the junction unmatched. Written as DNA, the CDR3 is TGTGCCAGCACTGAGACAGGGTCGAACACCGGGGAGCTGTTTTTT. The encoded protein is CASTETGSNTGELFF.

This clonotype showed up just a few times. V and J are TRBV20-1 and TRBJ1-6; unclear D gene. Germline V CDR1 and CDR2: DFQATT, SNEGSKA (reference sequence). V lost 1 base and J lost 7, with 8 bases in between. The CDR3 is 13 residues long. In DNA, the CDR3 is TGCAGTGCTAGAGTCCAGAGGAATTCACCCCTCCACTTT. Translated: CSARVQRNSPLHF.

The gene calls are TRBV4-1 and TRBJ2-7; tentative D call: TRBD1 (6 bases). The ends were cut back, 5 bases at V and 2 bases at J, with 10 bases in the middle. The germline V gene has CDR1 MGHRA and CDR2 YSYEKL. The CDR3 extends over 13 amino acids. This CDR3 is CASSAAGAYEQYF. The CDR3 DNA reads TGCGCCAGCAGCGCTGCAGGGGCCTACGAGCAGTACTTC.

The V call is TRBV5-6, the J call TRBJ2-5, with D hard to call. CDR1 and CDR2 from the germline V gene are SGHDT and YYEEEE. The V end was cut by 0 bases, the J end by 5 bases, with 11 bases between. This CDR3 spans 14 amino acids. The chain's CDR3 is CASSLVSGMETQYF. CDR3 bases: TGTGCCAGCAGCTTGGTGTCGGGTATGGAGACCCAGTACTTC.

The chain is built from TRBV28 and TRBJ2-1; D is unresolved. The CDR3 is made up of 11 amino acids. V was clipped by 8 bases and J by 9 bases, with 11 bases between them. Germline CDR1 and CDR2: MDHEN and SYDVKM. Written as DNA, the CDR3 is TGTGCCAGCGGCCTTTGGGGTGAGCAGTTCTTC. Its translation: CASGLWGEQFF.

This chain uses TRBV6-4 with TRBJ2-1; 13 nucleotides line up with TRBD2. In germline, CDR1 is MRHNA, CDR2 SNTAGT. With 6 bases clipped from V and 9 bases from J, the junction kept 5 bases outside the gene matches. This CDR3 comprises 14 residues. Here the CDR3 DNA reads TGTGCCAGCAGCCCGCGGACTAGCGGGAGTGAGCAGTTCTTC. This codes for CASSPRTSGSEQFF.

This clonotype has just one count. The chain links TRBV6-1 to TRBJ2-7; D remains unclear. The CDR3 loop spans 15 amino acids. CDR1 and CDR2 (germline): MNHNS, SASEGT. V shed 5 bases and J shed 3 bases, with 17 bases lying between them. CDR3 DNA: TGTGCCAGCAGTCCCGCGGCAGGCCCGGACTACGAGCAGTACTTC. It yields the protein CASSPAAGPDYEQYF.

To note about this clonotype: Given a much more abundant clone one base away, this may be a read error. The chain carries TRBV9 and TRBJ2-1; no firm D call. The CDR3 totals 12 residues. V was shortened by 0 bases and J by 6 bases, with 4 bases between the two germline ends. Germline CDR1 and CDR2: SGDLS and YYNGEE. In DNA form, the CDR3 reads TGTGCCAGCAGCGTAGAGGGCAATGAGCAGTTCTTC. Protein: CASSVEGNEQFF.

The genes are TRBV5-1 and TRBJ2-1; D unclear. Germline V gene lookup returns CDR1 SGHRS and CDR2 YFSETQ. This CDR3 is built from 15 residues. V lost 2 bases and J lost 7, with 16 bases in between. In nucleotides, the CDR3 is TGCGCCAGCAGCTTTGAGGCCGAAATGGGGAATGAGCAGTTCTTC. Translation: CASSFEAEMGNEQFF. The entire variable domain, with the rest obtained from reference TRBV5-1 and TRBJ2-1, is as follows: KAGVTQTPRYLIKTRGQQVTLSCSPISGHRSVSWYQQTPGQGLQFLFEYFSETQRNKGNFPGRFSGRQFSNSRSEMNVSTLELGDSALYLCASSFEAEMGNEQFFGPGTRLTVL.

The chain uses TRBV18 and TRBJ2-1; 10 bases are a match to TRBD2. This CDR3 is built from 17 residues. J lost 7 bases, V lost 4 bases, and 13 bases had no gene match. CDR1 and CDR2 (germline): KGHSH, LQKENI. As DNA, the CDR3 is TGTGCCAGCTCACTTAATTCAGCGGGAGGGCTATGGAATGAGCAGTTCTTC. This gives the protein CASSLNSAGGLWNEQFF.

The chain joins TRBV21-1 to TRBJ1-1; no DNA check was done on the table's D call, TRBD1. TRBV21-1 is an annotated pseudogene. This CDR3 comprises 17 residues. CDR3 in amino acids: CASSKGSSGAMNTEAFF. CDR3 nucleotide sequence: TGTGCCAGCAGCAAAGGATCCTCGGGGGCTATGAACACTGAAGCTTTCTTT.

This clonotype appeared a few times. The gene calls are TRBV18 and TRBJ1-5; weak D call: TRBD1 (6 bases). This CDR3 comprises 14 residues. Germline V gene sequence: CDR1 KGHSH, CDR2 LQKENI. Between the trimmed V and J ends, which lost 2 bases and 4 bases, there was a span of 9 bases. The CDR3 DNA reads as TGTGCCAGCTCACCAGCAGGGGCTAATCAGCCCCAGCATTTT. Its translation is CASSPAGANQPQHF.

This clonotype was observed a few times. The rearrangement links TRBV6-1 to TRBJ2-7; TRBD2 agrees at 7 bases. Per the germline V gene, CDR1 is MNHNS and CDR2 is SASEGT. V shed 6 bases, J shed 2 bases, and the junction held 7 bases outside the gene matches. The CDR3 length is 14 residues. DNA of the CDR3: TGTGCCAGCAGCCTCCTAGCGGAACCCTACGAGCAGTACTTC. Protein: CASSLLAEPYEQYF.

This clonotype was detected many times. This sequence joins TRBV29-1 and TRBJ2-1; 9 bases are a match to TRBD2. The CDR3 is 14 residues long. V was pared by 7 bases and J by 3 bases, with 7 bases of the junction left unmatched. Germline loops: CDR1 SQVTM, CDR2 ANQGSEA. The CDR3 loop reads CSAPASGNYNEQFF. DNA of the CDR3: TGCAGCGCCCCAGCTAGCGGGAACTACAATGAGCAGTTCTTC.

The table lists this clonotype with a few counts. The chain links TRBV6-5 to TRBJ2-1; 13 positions match TRBD2. Germline trimming cut 4 bases from V and 9 bases from J; bases unmatched to any gene: 6. The CDR3 is 15 amino acids. Germline V CDR1 and CDR2: MNHEY, SVGAGI. This CDR3 reads CASSSWTSGRSEQFF. The CDR3 DNA reads as TGTGCCAGCAGTTCCTGGACTAGCGGGAGAAGTGAGCAGTTCTTC.

This clonotype was observed at least ten times. One junction end disagrees with the germline gene, perhaps due to a read error. The J gene is TRBJ2-4, the V gene TRBV4-3; 11 bases align to TRBD2. Per germline, CDR1 LGHNA and CDR2 YSLEER. The CDR3 loop spans 13 amino acids. The CDR3 DNA sequence: TGCGCCAGCAGCCAAGAACTAGCGGGAGAAAGGGCGTTC. This codes for CASSQELAGERAF.

This clonotype was recorded at least ten times. The J gene is TRBJ2-7, the V gene TRBV5-1; TRBD2 matches at 9 bases. The J segment lost 6 bases and the V segment lost 5 bases, leaving 9 bases of the junction unmatched. The CDR3 consists of 14 residues. CDR1 is SGHRS and CDR2 is YFSETQ in the germline V gene. CDR3 protein: CASRKRGASGEQYF. The CDR3 region has the DNA TGCGCCAGCAGAAAGCGGGGGGCTTCCGGCGAGCAGTACTTC.

This clonotype was detected ten times or more. The chain combines TRBV5-7 with TRBJ2-6; no firm D call. TRBV5-7 is annotated as an ORF whose role is uncertain. The CDR3 extends over 19 amino acids. The ends were cut back, 5 bases at V and 1 base at J, with 22 bases in the middle. The CDR3 DNA sequence: TGTGCCAGCAGTCACCTTCCGAACAGCCGCCTATCTGGGGCCAACGTCCTGACTTTC. Its protein is CASSHLPNSRLSGANVLTF.